These 10 T cell receptor beta chains were all obtained from the same sample, sequenced in a study of Tregs in tolerant kidney transplant recipients. TCRdb's copy holds only in-frame clones and misses some; the assay was immunoSEQ multiplex PCR. The sample records more than 95,000 clones, about 90% being singletons. Sample: CD4+ T cells from blood. Receptors originate from a human donor in good health.

CDR3 coding DNA: TGCAGCGTTGAAGGACAGGGTGCCGAGCAGTACTTC. The encoded protein is CSVEGQGAEQYF. This chain uses TRBV29-1 with TRBJ2-7; 7 bases are shared with TRBD1. The ends lost 1 base at V and 6 bases at J; junction bases unmatched: 3. Germline V gene lookup returns CDR1 SQVTM and CDR2 ANQGSEA. The CDR3 runs 12 residues.

The chain joins TRBV27 to TRBJ1-2, with 9 bases aligning to TRBD1. V was pared by 0 bases and J by 8 bases, with 10 bases of the junction left unmatched. The CDR3 length is 16 residues. Per germline, CDR1 MNHEY and CDR2 SMNVEV (reference sequence). The CDR3 is CASSLSSGTGFAGYTF. CDR3 nucleotide sequence: TGTGCCAGCAGTTTATCCTCCGGGACAGGGTTTGCCGGCTACACCTTC.

The V gene is TRBV19, the J gene TRBJ1-4, with TRBD1 matching over 9 bases. CDR1 is LNHDA and CDR2 is SQIVND in the germline V gene (reference sequence). With 6 bases clipped from V and 5 bases from J, the junction kept 7 bases outside the gene matches. This CDR3 has 15 residues. The CDR3 DNA reads TGTGCCAGTAGAAGTCGCGGGACAGGGAATGAAAAACTGTTTTTT. Its translation: CASRSRGTGNEKLFF.

The V gene is TRBV10-3, the J gene TRBJ1-5, with a possible D match to TRBD1 (6 bases). Trimming cost V 5 bases and J 4 bases, with 12 bases left between them. The CDR3 contains 14 residues. The germline V gene encodes CDR1 ENHRY and CDR2 SYGVKD. CDR3 amino acids: CAISRDTRNQPQHF. CDR3 nucleotides: TGTGCCATCAGTCGGGACACAAGGAATCAGCCCCAGCATTTT.

The chain is built from TRBV20-1 and TRBJ1-1; no clear D. Germline V CDR1 and CDR2: DFQATT, SNEGSKA (reference sequence). CDR3 size: 11 residues. CDR3 sequence (DNA): TGCACCGGGAACCGGAACACTGAAGCTTTCTTT. It specifies CTGNRNTEAFF.

The chain has TRBV15 and TRBJ2-5; TRBD2 agrees at 7 bases. The germline CDR1 and CDR2 sequences are LNHNV and YYDKDF (reference sequence). V dropped 2 bases and J dropped 4; count of bases not matched to a gene: 4. The CDR3 is 14 amino acids. DNA of the CDR3: TGTGCCACCAGCAGACAGACTAGCTTAGAGACCCAGTACTTC. Residues: CATSRQTSLETQYF. Complete variable domain (other parts from reference TRBV15 and TRBJ2-5): DAMVIQNPRYQVTQFGKPVTLSCSQTLNHNVMYWYQQKSSQAPKLLFHYYDKDFNNEADTPDNFQSRRPNTSFCFLDIRSPGLGDTAMYLCATSRQTSLETQYFGPGTRLLVL.

The J gene is TRBJ1-6, the V gene TRBV7-9; D is possibly TRBD1 (5 bases). The V end was cut by 5 bases, the J end by 7 bases, with 15 bases between. Germline V gene lookup returns CDR1 SEHNR and CDR2 FQNEAQ (reference sequence). The CDR3 contains 15 residues. For the CDR3, the DNA is TGTGCCAGCAGCACTAGCTCCCGGGGGAATTCACCCCTCCACTTT. Encoded protein: CASSTSSRGNSPLHF.

The chain has TRBV5-1 and TRBJ2-5, with 8 bases lining up with TRBD2. The CDR3 runs to 15 residues. The germline V gene has CDR1 SGHRS and CDR2 YFSETQ. J lost 5 bases, V lost 3 bases, and 9 bases had no gene match. In nucleotides, the CDR3 is TGCGCCAGCAGCTACGGGGGGGACCGGGTGGAGACCCAGTACTTC. As protein: CASSYGGDRVETQYF.

This chain connects TRBV5-4 to TRBJ2-5; TRBD2 aligns across 13 bases. Germline V lookup: CDR1 SGHNT, CDR2 YYREEE (reference sequence). CDR3 size: 15 residues. With V trimmed by 4 bases and J by 3 bases, 3 bases remained unmatched. The CDR3 DNA sequence: TGTGCCAGCAGCCAAGGACTAGCGGGGGAAGAGACCCAGTACTTC. Its translation is CASSQGLAGEETQYF.

V is TRBV9 and J is TRBJ2-1; the match to TRBD2 covers 14 bases. J was trimmed by 5 bases and V by 2 bases; bases with no gene match: 3. Germline lookup yields CDR1 SGDLS and CDR2 YYNGEE. The CDR3 has 16 residues. The CDR3 reads CASSVGLAGGDNEQFF. The CDR3 nucleotides read TGTGCCAGCAGCGTCGGACTAGCGGGGGGCGACAATGAGCAGTTCTTC.